Below are 32 T cell receptor beta chains sequenced from a single sample in a study of shared clonotypes between healthy human individuals. The table came from immunoSEQ multiplex PCR; TCRdb's copy has only in-frame clones and leaves some out. There are roughly 100,000 clones in the sample; approximately 70% occur only once, and approximately 23% lies in the top ten. The sequencing sample was made of memory CD8+ T cells sorted from blood. As for subset: CD45RO+ cells pooled with CCR7-negative TemRA cells. The origin of the receptors is a woman aged 30 to 39 in good health.

As DNA, the CDR3 is TGCGCCAGCAGCTTGGCCGACAGGGAGACGGAGACCCAGTACTTC. Translated, it gives CASSLADRETETQYF. The gene calls are TRBV5-1 and TRBJ2-5; 7 nucleotides line up with TRBD1. This CDR3 contains 15 residues. Germline trimming cut 0 bases from V and 5 bases from J; bases unmatched to any gene: 7. CDR1 is SGHRS, CDR2 YFSETQ, per germline.

The V call is TRBV4-1, the J call TRBJ2-7; the match to TRBD1 covers 7 bases. Losses at the gene ends were 5 bases for V and 5 bases for J; bases not matched to a gene: 6. The CDR3 contains 13 residues. Germline V gene data show CDR1 as MGHRA and CDR2 as YSYEKL. The CDR3 spells CASSETGYHEQYF. CDR3 DNA: TGCGCCAGCAGCGAGACAGGGTATCACGAGCAGTACTTC.

This clone has a handful of counts. The V gene is TRBV10-3, the J gene TRBJ2-7; 8 bases fit TRBD1. Trimming removed 0 bases from V and 3 bases from J; junction bases left unmatched: 10. CDR1 ENHRY and CDR2 SYGVKD come from the germline V gene. This CDR3 contains 17 residues. CDR3 sequence (DNA): TGTGCCATCAGTGAGTCAAAGCTGACAGGGGCCGGCTACGAGCAGTACTTC. Amino acid sequence: CAISESKLTGAGYEQYF.

The V and J genes are TRBV9 and TRBJ2-3, with 7 bases that match TRBD2. The V segment lost 0 bases and the J segment 3 bases; nucleotides outside the gene matches: 7. Looked up from germline, CDR1 is SGDLS and CDR2 is YYNGEE. This CDR3 comprises 16 residues. The CDR3 is CASSVDWRGGTDTQYF. CDR3 bases: TGTGCCAGCAGCGTAGATTGGCGGGGAGGGACAGATACGCAGTATTTT.

This clone was observed a handful of times. V is TRBV19 and J is TRBJ1-1; D call uncertain. The V end was cut by 3 bases, the J end by 1 base, with 9 bases between. Germline V lookup: CDR1 LNHDA, CDR2 SQIVND (reference sequence). The CDR3 runs to 14 residues. CDR3 residues: CASSIGNRNTEAFF. CDR3 sequence (DNA): TGTGCCAGTAGTATCGGGAACAGGAACACTGAAGCTTTCTTT.

CDR3 residues: CASSSGPSGYEQYF. The CDR3 nucleotides read TGCGCCAGCAGCTCGGGCCCTAGCGGCTACGAGCAGTACTTC. The chain has TRBV5-1 and TRBJ2-7, with TRBD2 identical over 7 bases. Per germline, CDR1 SGHRS and CDR2 YFSETQ. The CDR3 runs to 14 residues. J gave up 3 bases and V 3 bases, and 6 bases lay outside the gene matches.

This chain uses TRBV27 with TRBJ2-1; TRBD2 matches 7 bases. The CDR3 totals 16 residues. The germline V gene has CDR1 MNHEY and CDR2 SMNVEV (reference sequence). V gave up 2 bases and J gave up 5 bases; unmatched junction bases: 9. This chain's CDR3 is CASSLGAGALNNEQFF. The CDR3 nucleotides read TGTGCCAGCAGTTTAGGGGCGGGAGCCCTAAACAATGAGCAGTTCTTC.

The chain joins TRBV4-2 to TRBJ1-2; TRBD1 is a possible D gene (5 bases). Germline CDR1 is LGHNA and CDR2 is YNFKEQ. Trimming shortened V by 1 base and J by 3 bases, and 9 bases separated the two germline ends. The CDR3 sequence is 14 residues long. The CDR3 bases are TGTGCCAGCAGCCAAGGAGGGGCTGACTATGGCTACACCTTC. Its translation: CASSQGGADYGYTF.

This clone counts as medium-sized. The chain has TRBV6-1 and TRBJ2-5; tentatively, D is TRBD2 (6 bases). The V end lost 1 base, the J end lost 5 bases, and 17 bases lay between the germline ends. The CDR3 spans 16 residues. Germline V gene sequence: CDR1 MNHNS, CDR2 SASEGT. CDR3 in DNA: TGTGCCAGCAGTGAAGTAGGAGGGCAGGGAGGCGAGACCCAGTACTTC. As protein: CASSEVGGQGGETQYF.

The V gene is TRBV6-4, the J gene TRBJ2-3; 11 bases match TRBD2. V lost 4 bases, J lost 2 bases, and 2 bases stayed unmatched. The CDR3 runs to 15 residues. Germline CDR1 MRHNA, CDR2 SNTAGT. The CDR3 sequence: CASSGGLAVTDTQYF. In DNA, the CDR3 is TGTGCCAGCAGTGGGGGACTAGCGGTCACAGATACGCAGTATTTT.

This clone was observed a single time. The V and J genes are TRBV19 and TRBJ2-1; 10 positions match TRBD2. The CDR3 has 16 residues. V shed 1 base and J 9 bases; nucleotides not matched to a gene: 9. The germline V gene encodes CDR1 LNHDA and CDR2 SQIVND (reference sequence). The chain's CDR3 is CASSIVRLAGEGEQFF. The CDR3 DNA reads as TGTGCCAGTAGTATAGTTAGGCTAGCGGGAGAAGGTGAGCAGTTCTTC.

A few counts support this clone. The V and J genes are TRBV6-5 and TRBJ2-5; D unclear. Germline CDR1 MNHEY, CDR2 SVGAGI. V gave up 6 bases and J gave up 3 bases, with 11 bases separating them. The CDR3 covers 13 residues. CDR3: CASSRLMEETQYF. The CDR3 DNA reads as TGTGCCAGCAGCAGACTCATGGAAGAGACCCAGTACTTC.

This chain joins TRBV28 and TRBJ1-1; D gene ambiguous. CDR1 and CDR2 (germline): MDHEN, SYDVKM. The length of the CDR3 is 10 residues. V was cut by 7 bases and J by 5 bases, with 5 bases left in between. The CDR3 coding sequence is TGTGCCAGCATGCTGACTGAAGCTTTCTTT. Translating gives CASMLTEAFF. The full variable domain, its missing parts supplied by reference TRBV28 and TRBJ1-1, is DVKVTQSSRYLVKRTGEKVFLECVQDMDHENMFWYRQDPGLGLRLIYFSYDVKMKEKGDIPEGYSVSREKKERFSLILESASTNQTSMYLCASMLTEAFFGQGTRLTVV.

This clone was seen many times. The chain carries TRBV2 and TRBJ2-5; TRBD1 is a possible D gene (6 bases). The length of the CDR3 is 14 residues. V was trimmed by 8 bases and J by 2 bases, leaving 15 bases between them. Germline V gene data show CDR1 as SNHLY and CDR2 as FYNNEI. CDR3: CASGEFQGQETQYF. CDR3 sequence (DNA): TGTGCCAGCGGAGAGTTTCAGGGGCAAGAGACCCAGTACTTC.

The chain couples TRBV5-1 to TRBJ1-6; TRBD1 is a possible D gene (5 bases). The CDR3 length is 16 residues. The V gene's germline CDR1 is SGHRS and CDR2 YFSETQ. Between the trimmed V and J ends, which lost 0 bases and 6 bases, there was a span of 13 bases. The CDR3 spells CASSLDRGDSNSPLHF. CDR3 nucleotides: TGCGCCAGCAGCTTGGATCGCGGGGACTCTAATTCACCCCTCCACTTT.

The genes are TRBV5-6 and TRBJ2-1, with TRBD2 matching 9 bases. Germline values: CDR1 SGHDT, CDR2 YYEEEE. This CDR3 spans 15 amino acids. The trim removed 0 bases at V and 5 bases at J, leaving 3 bases unmatched. CDR3 amino acids: CASSLGSGSHNEQFF. The CDR3 DNA reads TGTGCCAGCAGCTTGGGTAGCGGGAGCCACAATGAGCAGTTCTTC.

This clone has a handful of counts. This chain uses TRBV5-4 with TRBJ1-2; D is ambiguous. Trimming took off 0 bases at V and 4 bases at J, with 13 bases between the two ends. This CDR3 comprises 15 residues. From germline, CDR1 is SGHNT and CDR2 YYREEE (reference sequence). CDR3 sequence: CASSLDYSGPYGYTF. The CDR3 nucleotides are TGTGCCAGCAGCTTGGATTACAGCGGCCCCTATGGCTACACCTTC. The entire variable domain, with the rest obtained from reference TRBV5-4 and TRBJ1-2, is as follows: ETGVTQSPTHLIKTRGQQVTLRCSSQSGHNTVSWYQQALGQGPQFIFQYYREEENGRGNFPPRFSGLQFPNYSSELNVNALELDDSALYLCASSLDYSGPYGYTFGSGTRLTVV.

The gene calls are TRBV7-8 and TRBJ1-1; D is uncertain. V was cut by 0 bases and J by 4 bases, with 18 bases left in between. Germline loops: CDR1 SGHVS, CDR2 FQNEAQ. This CDR3 is 17 amino acids long. CDR3 in amino acids: CASSLARTAGISTEAFF. The CDR3 DNA reads TGTGCCAGCAGCTTAGCGCGCACAGCCGGGATTAGCACTGAAGCTTTCTTT.

The rearrangement joins TRBV13 to TRBJ2-1, with no clear D. The germline CDR1 and CDR2 sequences are PRHDT and FYEKMQ (reference sequence). CDR3 length equals 12 residues. Trimming shortened V by 1 base and J by 13 bases, and 11 bases separated the two germline ends. CDR3 coding DNA: TGTGCCAGCAGCTTAGCCGGACCCCCCCAGTTCTTC. It encodes CASSLAGPPQFF. Based on the CDR3 plus reference TRBV13 and TRBJ2-1, the full variable domain is AAGVIQSPRHLIKEKRETATLKCYPIPRHDTVYWYQQGPGQDPQFLISFYEKMQSDKGSIPDRFSAQQFSDYHSELNMSSLELGDSALYFCASSLAGPPQFFGPGTRLTVL.

The J gene is TRBJ2-3, the V gene TRBV15; D gene ambiguous. V dropped 0 bases and J dropped 4 bases, with 5 bases sitting between them. The CDR3 extends over 13 amino acids. Germline assignment: CDR1 LNHNV and CDR2 YYDKDF (reference sequence). Here the CDR3 reads CATSRDRADTQYF. CDR3 in DNA: TGTGCCACCAGCAGAGATAGAGCAGATACGCAGTATTTT.

The rearrangement joins TRBV7-9 to TRBJ2-7; D may be TRBD1 (5 bases). Germline V gene lookup returns CDR1 SEHNR and CDR2 FQNEAQ (reference sequence). V was shortened by 5 bases and J by 4 bases, with 9 bases between the two germline ends. The CDR3 extends over 12 amino acids. The chain's CDR3 is CASSPDKYEQYF. CDR3 nucleotide sequence: TGTGCCAGCAGCCCGGACAAGTACGAGCAGTACTTC.

CDR3 sequence (DNA): TGTGCCAGCAGCCCCCCCGGTAATGAAAAACTGTTTTTT. Its protein product is CASSPPGNEKLFF. The chain employs TRBV7-9 and TRBJ1-4; no definite D call. In germline, CDR1 is SEHNR, CDR2 FQNEAQ (reference sequence). This CDR3 spans 13 amino acids. The V end was cut by 5 bases, the J end by 4 bases, with 8 bases between.

This chain connects TRBV4-2 to TRBJ2-1, with a weak D call TRBD1 (6 bases). Germline assignment: CDR1 LGHNA and CDR2 YNFKEQ. The CDR3 consists of 13 residues. Trimming stripped 2 bases from V and 10 bases from J, with 12 bases between. This CDR3 is CASSQNRALEQFF. CDR3 nucleotides: TGTGCCAGCAGCCAAAACAGGGCTTTGGAGCAGTTCTTC.

This clone has just a few counts. The chain links TRBV9 to TRBJ1-4, with no clear D. Trimming cost V 1 base and J 5 bases, with 9 bases left between them. Germline V lookup: CDR1 SGDLS, CDR2 YYNGEE. CDR3 size: 14 residues. In DNA, the CDR3 is TGTGCCAGCAGCGTAAGTGGGATAAATGAAAAACTGTTTTTT. It translates to CASSVSGINEKLFF.

V and J are TRBV6-4 and TRBJ2-2; 8 positions agree with TRBD2. CDR1 and CDR2 from the germline V gene are MRHNA and SNTAGT. The CDR3 consists of 15 residues. Unmatched junction bases numbered 6, after V lost 6 bases and J lost 3 bases. The chain's CDR3 is CASSPSAGDTGELFF. As DNA, the CDR3 is TGTGCCAGCAGCCCTTCAGCGGGAGACACCGGGGAGCTGTTTTTT.

The genes are TRBV27 and TRBJ2-6; D possibly corresponds to TRBD1 (7 bases). The CDR3 loop spans 18 amino acids. Trimming left V 4 bases short and J 5 bases short, with 21 bases between. Looked up from germline, CDR1 is MNHEY and CDR2 is SMNVEV (reference sequence). The CDR3 bases are TGTGCCAGCAGTTCCCTACCGACAGGGAGGCGTTGGGCCAACGTCCTGACTTTC. It translates to CASSSLPTGRRWANVLTF.

This clone was detected many times. V gene TRBV13 combines with J gene TRBJ2-1, with 7 nucleotides matching TRBD1. This CDR3 has 19 amino acids. V lost 2 bases, J lost 0 bases, and 13 bases stayed unmatched. Germline CDR1 reads PRHDT; CDR2 reads FYEKMQ (reference sequence). CDR3 sequence: CASSLSHLQGLSSYNEQFF. CDR3 nucleotides: TGTGCCAGCAGCTTATCGCATTTACAGGGGCTGAGCTCCTACAATGAGCAGTTCTTC.

The CDR3: CASSQLGRDNEQFF. DNA of the CDR3: TGCGCCAGCAGCCAACTAGGGAGGGACAATGAGCAGTTCTTC. The V gene is TRBV4-1, the J gene TRBJ2-1; TRBD2 aligns across 7 bases. Trimming took 2 bases from V and 5 from J; bases not matched to a gene: 3. The CDR3 totals 14 residues. The germline CDR1 and CDR2 sequences are MGHRA and YSYEKL.

This clone was counted many times. The chain joins TRBV14 to TRBJ2-1; D is uncertain. CDR3 length: 12 amino acids. V lost 1 base to trimming and J lost 15 bases, with 13 bases between them. Germline V gene lookup returns CDR1 SGHDN and CDR2 FVKESK. The chain's CDR3 is CASSQVDATAFF. The CDR3 DNA is TGTGCCAGCAGCCAAGTTGACGCGACGGCGTTCTTC.

CDR3 residues: CASSSGGEETQYF. The CDR3 DNA follows: TGTGCCAGCTCATCAGGCGGCGAAGAGACCCAGTACTTC. V is TRBV18 and J is TRBJ2-5; D gene ambiguous. The germline gives CDR1 KGHSH, CDR2 LQKENI. With 5 bases removed from V and 3 bases from J, the gap between germline ends came to 10 bases. This CDR3 spans 13 amino acids.

This clone has ten or more counts. This chain joins TRBV28 and TRBJ2-1; TRBD2 aligns across 8 bases. The junction had 13 bases not matched to a gene; V was cut back by 7 bases and J by 8 bases. The germline V gene has CDR1 MDHEN and CDR2 SYDVKM. The CDR3 has 15 amino acids. CDR3 residues: CASTQTSEGEDEQFF. In DNA, the CDR3 is TGTGCCAGCACCCAGACTAGCGAGGGAGAGGATGAGCAGTTCTTC.

The rearrangement joins TRBV29-1 to TRBJ2-2; D not resolved. The CDR3 contains 11 residues. Germline CDR1 reads SQVTM; CDR2 reads ANQGSEA. V lost 3 bases and J lost 4, with 3 bases in between. CDR3 region: CSVDRTGELFF. The DNA of the CDR3 is TGCAGCGTTGACCGCACCGGGGAGCTGTTTTTT.